A selection of T cell receptor beta chains follows, all from one sample in a study of OX40 agonist ivuxolimab in advanced cancers. Generated by immunoSEQ multiplex PCR, the TCRdb table keeps only in-frame clones and is missing some. The data contain approximately 74,000 clones, over 85% of them singletons. This specimen was CD4+ or CD8+ T cells sorted from blood, taken in a trial of the OX40 agonist ivuxolimab. The source is an adult with an advanced solid tumor such as melanoma, head and neck, liver or kidney cancer. Each CDR3 is given with its conserved first and last residue. A D gene is named only where the DNA matches it firmly. Size is stated for part of the rows, as once, few or many counts, or as a class when the clone is expanded.

>TRBD2|-|TRBJ2-1|TRBV18
CASSSPGLAGNNEQFF
TGTGCCAGCTCATCTCCGGGACTAGCGGGGAACAATGAGCAGTTCTTC
>-|-|TRBJ2-6|TRBV18
CASSPGPGANVLTF
TGTGCCAGCTCACCAGGCCCTGGGGCCAACGTCCTGACTTTC
>-|-|TRBJ1-5|TRBV4-3
CASSQRSRGPSNQPQHF
TGCGCCAGCAGCCAGCGCTCCAGGGGCCCTAGCAACCAGCCCCAGCATTTT
>-|-|TRBJ1-1|TRBV5-1
CASRPQGYTEAFF
TGCGCCAGCAGGCCCCAGGGATACACTGAAGCTTTCTTT
>TRBD1|-|TRBJ2-3|TRBV5-1
CASSLMLGQGRDTQYF
TGCGCCAGCAGCTTGATGTTAGGACAGGGGAGAGATACGCAGTATTTT
>TRBD1|-|TRBJ1-4|TRBV5-6
CASSYRQGANEKLFF
TGTGCCAGCAGCTACAGACAGGGCGCTAATGAAAAACTGTTTTTT
>TRBD2|-|TRBJ2-3|TRBV7-2
CASSLAGGFGTDTQYF
TGTGCCAGCAGCTTAGCGGGAGGGTTTGGCACAGATACGCAGTATTTT
>-|-|TRBJ1-3|TRBV7-2
CASSAGGSTGNTIYF
TGTGCCAGCAGCGCGGGCGGCTCGACGGGAAACACCATATATTTT
>-|-|TRBJ1-1|TRBV5-1
CASRSAGAYNTEAFF
TGCGCCAGCAGATCCGCGGGCGCCTACAACACTGAAGCTTTCTTT
>-|-|TRBJ1-2|TRBV2
CASSVSDYGYTF
TGTGCCAGCAGTGTCAGTGACTATGGCTACACCTTC
>TRBD1|-|TRBJ2-7|TRBV28
CASSLLASGGYGYEQYF
TGTGCCAGCAGTTTACTGGCGTCAGGGGGATACGGCTACGAGCAGTACTTC
>-|once|TRBJ2-7|TRBV29-1
CSGGMGSVEQYF
TGCAGCGGTGGGATGGGCTCTGTCGAGCAGTACTTC
>-|-|TRBJ1-2|TRBV20-1
CSAIRDYGYTF
TGCAGTGCTATAAGGGACTATGGCTACACCTTC
>-|few|TRBJ2-1|TRBV28
CASSFRALYNEQFF
TGTGCCAGCAGTTTCAGAGCGCTGTACAATGAGCAGTTCTTC
>-|once|TRBJ1-2|TRBV19
CASSIDHGGDYGYTF
TGTGCCAGTAGTATAGATCACGGGGGTGACTATGGCTACACCTTC
>TRBD1|once|TRBJ2-2|TRBV30
CAWSHRGPAQKNTGELFF
TGTGCCTGGAGTCACAGGGGTCCTGCTCAAAAGAACACCGGGGAGCTGTTTTTT
>-|-|TRBJ1-1|TRBV5-1
CASSLDILNTEAFF
TGCGCCAGCAGCTTGGACATTTTGAACACTGAAGCTTTCTTT
>-|-|TRBJ1-4|TRBV6-5
CASSYSILGGNPLFF
TGTGCCAGCAGTTACTCGATTTTGGGGGGAAACCCCCTTTTTTTT
>TRBD1|-|TRBJ1-5|TRBV7-6
CASSQTGGYQPQHF
TGTGCCAGCAGCCAAACAGGGGGTTATCAGCCCCAGCATTTT
>-|-|TRBJ1-1|TRBV6-6
CASSFSVGSEAFF
TGTGCCAGCAGCTTTTCGGTCGGGAGTGAAGCTTTCTTT
>TRBD2|once|TRBJ2-1|TRBV5-1
CASRVSMAGGNNEQFF
TGCGCCAGCAGAGTATCCATGGCGGGAGGGAACAATGAGCAGTTCTTC
>TRBD1|-|TRBJ2-7|TRBV7-3
CASSLKGDRAYEQYF
TGTGCCAGCAGCTTAAAAGGGGACAGGGCGTACGAGCAGTACTTC
>TRBD2|-|TRBJ2-2|TRBV7-8
CASSLLSGGASGELFF
TGTGCCAGCAGCTTGCTTAGCGGGGGGGCAAGCGGGGAGCTGTTTTTT
>-|-|TRBJ1-4|TRBV28
CASSLGATGTNEKLFF
TGTGCCAGCAGTTTAGGGGCCACAGGGACTAATGAAAAACTGTTTTTT
>-|-|TRBJ1-4|TRBV4-3
CASSLAGPNEKLFF
TGCGCCAGCAGCCTAGCGGGGCCCAATGAAAAACTGTTTTTT
>-|-|TRBJ2-5|TRBV21-1
CASSKVGETQYF
TGTGCCAGCAGCAAAGTCGGAGAGACCCAGTACTTC
>-|-|TRBJ1-1|TRBV20-1
CSAHAGTEAFF
TGCAGTGCCCATGCGGGGACTGAAGCTTTCTTT
>-|-|TRBJ2-7|TRBV5-1
CASSLSTLAYEQYF
TGCGCCAGCAGCTTGAGTACACTAGCCTACGAGCAGTACTTC
>-|-|TRBJ1-1|TRBV5-1
CASSLGPQGRGTEAFF
TGCGCCAGCAGCTTGGGGCCCCAGGGGAGGGGCACTGAAGCTTTCTTT
>-|few|TRBJ1-6|TRBV9
CASSVSVLASSPLHF
TGTGCCAGCAGCGTGTCGGTGTTAGCAAGTTCACCCCTCCACTTT
>TRBD1|-|TRBJ2-2|TRBV4-1
CASSQDPQGASGELFF
TGCGCCAGCAGCCAAGATCCCCAGGGGGCAAGCGGGGAGCTGTTTTTT
>-|-|TRBJ1-2|TRBV6-5
CASSYPGTYGYTF
TGTGCCAGCAGTTACCCAGGGACTTATGGCTACACCTTC
>-|-|TRBJ2-6|TRBV7-2
CASSLGDVGTGANVLTF
TGTGCCAGCAGCTTAGGAGACGTGGGTACCGGGGCCAACGTCCTGACTTTC
>-|-|TRBJ2-1|TRBV18
CASSILPVSSYNEQFF
TGTGCCAGCTCGATCCTACCGGTGAGCTCCTACAATGAGCAGTTCTTC
>-|-|TRBJ2-7|TRBV6-5
CASSYSIPGPYEQYF
TGTGCCAGCAGTTACTCGATCCCGGGACCCTACGAGCAGTACTTC
>-|-|TRBJ2-3|TRBV10-1
CASSEVGEIESTDTQYF
TGCGCCAGCAGTGAAGTAGGAGAAATAGAAAGCACAGATACGCAGTATTTT
>TRBD2|-|TRBJ2-5|TRBV5-1
CASTLAGYQETQYF
TGCGCCAGCACCTTAGCGGGGTACCAAGAGACCCAGTACTTC
>-|-|TRBJ2-2|TRBV7-8
CASSLAWGPANTGELFF
TGTGCCAGCAGCTTAGCATGGGGGCCTGCGAACACCGGGGAGCTGTTTTTT
>-|-|TRBJ1-6|TRBV28
CASSLGVNSPLHF
TGTGCCAGCAGTTTAGGCGTGAATTCACCCCTCCACTTT
>-|-|TRBJ1-6|TRBV5-5
CASSLAGFDSPLHF
TGTGCCAGCAGCTTGGCAGGGTTTGATTCACCCCTCCACTTT
>-|-|TRBJ2-5|TRBV28
CASRDLGETQYF
TGTGCCAGCAGGGACTTGGGAGAGACCCAGTACTTC
>-|-|TRBJ2-3|TRBV20-1
CSVQLGDTQYF
TGCAGTGTCCAACTGGGAGATACGCAGTATTTT
>-|-|TRBJ1-3|TRBV9
CASSVDELRGGTIYF
TGTGCCAGCAGCGTAGATGAGCTTCGGGGCGGCACCATATATTTT
>-|-|TRBJ2-2|TRBV5-1
CASSSGQNRNTGELFF
TGCGCCAGCAGCAGTGGACAGAACCGGAACACCGGGGAGCTGTTTTTT
>TRBD1|-|TRBJ2-7|TRBV6-1
CASILEGTGTYEQYF
TGTGCCAGCATCCTAGAAGGGACAGGGACCTACGAGCAGTACTTC
>TRBD1|-|TRBJ2-7|TRBV19
CASSIIPGQGAREQYF
TGTGCCAGTAGTATAATACCGGGACAGGGGGCACGAGAGCAGTACTTC